These 31 T cell receptor beta chains came from one sample sequenced in a study of blood T cells in healthy people across ages. Next came a second PCR, run for about 7 to 12 cycles, which used a sample-barcoded 5' primer along with a J-beta primer mix. TCRdb independently ran MiXCR on the 5' RACE reads; one entry per CDR3 protein. The data show fewer than 700,000 distinct CDR3 sequences, less than 45% seen once. Sequenced material: blood. These receptor sequences come from a man aged 80 or over in good health.

The chain has TRBV20-1 and TRBJ1-2; 7 positions agree with TRBD1. Germline V gene lookup returns CDR1 DFQATT and CDR2 SNEGSKA (reference sequence). The CDR3 covers 13 residues. The V and J ends lost 4 bases and 4 bases, in that order; junction bases with no gene match: 6. The CDR3 DNA sequence: TGCAGTGCTACCGACAGGGCGATCTATGGCTACACCTTC. It codes for CSATDRAIYGYTF.

The chain links TRBV7-2 to TRBJ1-5; D perhaps matches TRBD1 (5 bases). Trimming removed 4 bases at V and 3 bases at J, with 19 bases between. The CDR3 runs 17 residues. In germline, CDR1 is SGHTA, CDR2 FQGNSA. CDR3 sequence reads: CASSSLGQGRDNQPQHF. CDR3 coding DNA: TGTGCCAGCAGCTCCCTTGGGCAGGGAAGGGACAATCAGCCCCAGCATTTT.

CDR3 bases: TGTGCCACGACAACATATCGCGACAATGAGCAGTTCTTC. Translating it yields CATTTYRDNEQFF. The gene calls are TRBV2 and TRBJ2-1; no reliable D call. CDR1 and CDR2 (germline): SNHLY, FYNNEI. CDR3 length: 13 amino acids. The V and J ends lost 10 bases and 5 bases respectively, with 15 bases between them.

The V and J genes are TRBV24-1 and TRBJ1-2; no clear D gene. Trimming cost V 3 bases and J 8 bases, with 12 bases left between them. The CDR3 contains 13 residues. Germline loops: CDR1 KGHDR, CDR2 SFDVKD. CDR3 residues: CATSDNQKRGYTF. The CDR3 DNA reads as TGTGCCACCAGTGATAACCAGAAGCGGGGCTACACCTTC.

This clonotype was recorded a few times. This chain links TRBV10-3 with TRBJ2-5, with a tentative D call TRBD1 (6 bases). CDR1 is ENHRY and CDR2 is SYGVKD in the germline V gene. V lost 8 bases, J lost 3 bases, and 13 bases lay in between. The CDR3 is 13 amino acids. The CDR3 reads CAIGPDREETQYF. CDR3 nucleotides: TGTGCCATCGGGCCGGACAGAGAAGAGACCCAGTACTTC.

The table lists this clonotype with many counts. This sequence joins TRBV7-2 and TRBJ2-5; tentative D call: TRBD2 (5 bases). CDR1 is SGHTA, CDR2 FQGNSA, per germline. The CDR3 runs to 13 residues. Trimming took 2 bases from V and 2 from J, leaving 6 bases between them. This CDR3 reads CASSLRLQETQYF. The CDR3 nucleotides are TGTGCCAGCAGCTTAAGACTACAAGAGACCCAGTACTTC.

The chain combines TRBV27 with TRBJ2-6; no definite D call. The germline gives CDR1 MNHEY, CDR2 SMNVEV (reference sequence). The length of the CDR3 is 15 residues. The germline V and J ends were trimmed by 4 bases and 0 bases, with 7 bases remaining between them. In nucleotides, the CDR3 is TGTGCCAGCAGTTCTTCATACTCTGGGGCCAACGTCCTGACTTTC. Translation gives CASSSSYSGANVLTF.

The chain uses TRBV9 and TRBJ1-6, with D unresolved. From germline, CDR1 is SGDLS and CDR2 YYNGEE. This CDR3 is built from 14 residues. Trimming took 3 bases from V and 9 from J, leaving 13 bases between them. This chain's CDR3 is CASSAAGLGSPLHF. CDR3 in DNA: TGTGCCAGCAGCGCCGCAGGATTAGGTTCACCCCTCCACTTT.

The rearrangement uses TRBV7-9 and TRBJ2-7; either TRBD1 or TRBD2 may fit D (5 bases each). The CDR3 spans 15 residues. V gave up 1 base and J gave up 6 bases, with 16 bases separating them. Germline V gene lookup returns CDR1 SEHNR and CDR2 FQNEAQ (reference sequence). For the CDR3, the DNA is TGTGCCAGCAGCTTAGGGGACCCCCTTGATCTCGAGCAGTACTTC. This codes for CASSLGDPLDLEQYF.

V usage is TRBV9 and J usage is TRBJ2-3; D possibly corresponds to TRBD1 (5 bases). Per germline, CDR1 SGDLS and CDR2 YYNGEE. The CDR3 is 14 amino acids. V lost 3 bases to trimming and J lost 10 bases, with 18 bases between them. The CDR3 DNA sequence: TGTGCCAGCAGCGCGACAGTGGCCAACGGTCCGCAGTATTTT. Residues: CASSATVANGPQYF.

The chain recombines TRBV20-1 with TRBJ2-5, with TRBD2 matching 14 bases. This CDR3 is built from 17 residues. The ends lost 6 bases at V and 11 bases at J; junction bases unmatched: 20. In germline, CDR1 is DFQATT, CDR2 SNEGSKA (reference sequence). Here the CDR3 reads CSARTSGRRGSATQQYF. The DNA of the CDR3 is TGCAGTGCAAGGACTAGCGGGAGGAGGGGGTCGGCGACTCAGCAGTACTTC.

This clonotype was detected a few times. The gene calls are TRBV9 and TRBJ2-7; a possible D gene is TRBD1 (6 bases). This CDR3 has 15 residues. Between the trimmed V and J ends, which lost 2 bases and 0 bases, there was a span of 12 bases. CDR1 and CDR2 (germline): SGDLS, YYNGEE. The CDR3 loop is CASSVGQSSSYEQYF. CDR3 bases: TGTGCCAGCAGCGTGGGACAATCGAGCTCCTACGAGCAGTACTTC.

V is TRBV30 and J is TRBJ2-7; D is ambiguous. Germline V gene sequence: CDR1 GTSNPN, CDR2 SVGIG (reference sequence). Deletions cut 3 bases from V and 2 bases from J, with 8 bases between. CDR3 length: 12 residues. The CDR3 reads CAWRSMTYEQYF. CDR3 DNA: TGTGCCTGGAGATCGATGACCTACGAGCAGTACTTC. Looking up the rest from reference TRBV30 and TRBJ2-7 gives the full variable domain: SQTIHQWPATLVQPVGSPLSLECTVEGTSNPNLYWYRQAAGRGLQLLFYSVGIGQISSEVPQNLSASRPQDRQFILSSKKLLLSDSGFYLCAWRSMTYEQYFGPGTRLTVT.

V usage is TRBV12-3 or TRBV12-4 and J usage is TRBJ2-3; D is undetermined. V dropped 6 bases and J dropped 0 bases, with 13 bases sitting between them. This CDR3 contains 15 residues. The CDR3 spells CASSLALDSTDTQYF. The CDR3 nucleotides read TGTGCCAGCAGCCTTGCCTTGGACAGCACAGATACGCAGTATTTT.

The chain combines TRBV3-1 with TRBJ1-2; 8 positions match TRBD1. CDR1 is LGHDT, CDR2 YNNKEL, per germline (reference sequence). The length of the CDR3 is 14 residues. V shed 4 bases and J 8 bases; nucleotides not matched to a gene: 9. CDR3 in amino acids: CASSRTGGELGYTF. The CDR3 coding sequence is TGTGCCAGCAGCCGAACAGGGGGGGAACTCGGCTACACCTTC.

This clonotype was detected only once. This chain uses TRBV7-9 with TRBJ1-2; D not resolved. The germline V gene has CDR1 SEHNR and CDR2 FQNEAQ (reference sequence). V was pared by 3 bases and J by 4 bases, with 12 bases between. CDR3 length: 14 amino acids. CDR3 sequence (DNA): TGTGCCAGCAGCTTGAGCGGGCCGAGCTATGGCTACACCTTC. Translated, it gives CASSLSGPSYGYTF.

The CDR3: CASRNDTTGGYTF. In DNA form, the CDR3 reads TGTGCCAGCAGAAACGACACGACGGGTGGCTACACCTTC. The J gene is TRBJ1-2, the V gene TRBV6-2 or TRBV6-3; D unresolved. Per germline, CDR1 MNHEY and CDR2 SVGEGT. Deletions cut 6 bases from V and 7 bases from J, with 15 bases between. The CDR3 totals 13 residues.

This clonotype appeared once. V is TRBV12-3 or TRBV12-4 and J is TRBJ2-1, with TRBD2 matching 9 bases. The CDR3 consists of 14 residues. J lost 6 bases, V lost 6 bases, and 6 bases had no gene match. DNA for the CDR3: TGTGCCAGCAGGAATAGCGGGAGTGCCAATGAGCAGTTCTTC. This gives the protein CASRNSGSANEQFF.

The rearrangement joins TRBV20-1 to TRBJ2-3; 15 bases align to TRBD2. Germline-derived CDR1 and CDR2 are DFQATT and SNEGSKA (reference sequence). J gave up 0 bases and V 5 bases, and 3 bases lay outside the gene matches. This CDR3 is built from 16 residues. As DNA, the CDR3 is TGCAGTGCTTCGGGACTAGCGGGGGGAAGCACAGATACGCAGTATTTT. Protein: CSASGLAGGSTDTQYF.

CDR3: CSVDGGGGEVSTNEKLFF. The CDR3 coding sequence is TGCAGCGTTGATGGTGGAGGGGGCGAAGTATCCACTAATGAAAAACTGTTTTTT. The V call is TRBV29-1, the J call TRBJ1-4; 7 nucleotides align to TRBD1. V gave up 3 bases and J gave up 2 bases; unmatched junction bases: 15. Germline V gene data show CDR1 as SQVTM and CDR2 as ANQGSEA. This CDR3 comprises 18 residues.

CDR3 in amino acids: CASGQAGPSRNEQYF. CDR3 sequence (DNA): TGTGCCAGCGGCCAGGCGGGGCCGTCTAGGAACGAGCAGTACTTC. The chain employs TRBV7-2 and TRBJ2-5, with D maybe TRBD2 (6 bases). The J call is doubtful: the DNA matches TRBJ2-7 better. This CDR3 comprises 15 residues. From germline, CDR1 is SGHTA and CDR2 FQGNSA.

This clonotype was recorded many times. An end of the junction differs from the germline gene, which may be a read error. This chain joins TRBV9 and TRBJ2-3, with D hard to call. Germline-derived CDR1 and CDR2 are SGDLS and YYNGEE. This CDR3 has 11 amino acids. CDR3 coding DNA: TGCGCCAGCAGCGTGGCAGATACGCAGTATTTT. Translating it yields CASSVADTQYF.

V gene TRBV10-1 combines with J gene TRBJ2-7, with D possibly being TRBD2 (5 bases). Germline values: CDR1 WNHNN, CDR2 SYGVQD (reference sequence). Between the trimmed V and J ends, which lost 4 bases and 6 bases, there was a span of 13 bases. This CDR3 region has 13 residues. The CDR3 region is CASSAGIRSEQYF. In nucleotides, the CDR3 is TGCGCCAGCAGTGCGGGGATCCGTTCCGAGCAGTACTTC.

The J gene is TRBJ2-7, the V gene TRBV5-5, with 9 bases fitting TRBD1. J was trimmed by 5 bases and V by 4 bases; bases with no gene match: 10. The germline CDR1 and CDR2 sequences are SGHKS and YYEKEE (reference sequence). CDR3 length: 15 amino acids. This CDR3 reads CASSRPTGGVDEQYF. For the CDR3, the DNA is TGTGCCAGCAGCCGACCGACAGGGGGTGTGGACGAGCAGTACTTC. The full variable domain, with the rest looked up from reference TRBV5-5 and TRBJ2-7, is DAGVTQSPTHLIKTRGQQVTLRCSPISGHKSVSWYQQVLGQGPQFIFQYYEKEERGRGNFPDRFSARQFPNYSSELNVNALLLGDSALYLCASSRPTGGVDEQYFGPGTRLTVT.

This clonotype has a handful of counts. The J gene is TRBJ2-5, the V gene TRBV7-9; D is possibly TRBD1 (6 bases). V lost 4 bases and J 11 bases, leaving 17 bases between the germline ends. The CDR3 covers 13 residues. The germline V gene has CDR1 SEHNR and CDR2 FQNEAQ (reference sequence). This CDR3 is CASSSDSYNEQYF. The CDR3, as DNA: TGTGCCAGCAGCTCGGACAGTTACAATGAGCAGTACTTC.

V and J are TRBV27 and TRBJ1-1; 7 bases line up with TRBD1. The V and J ends lost 0 bases and 11 bases, in that order; junction bases with no gene match: 9. This CDR3 has 14 amino acids. The germline CDR1 and CDR2 sequences are MNHEY and SMNVEV (reference sequence). The CDR3 region is CASSLSNRGLRAFF. The CDR3 DNA follows: TGTGCCAGCAGTTTATCGAATAGGGGGCTACGGGCTTTCTTT.

V usage is TRBV20-1 and J usage is TRBJ2-7; 8 bases align to TRBD1. Germline CDR1 reads DFQATT; CDR2 reads SNEGSKA (reference sequence). This CDR3 is 13 amino acids long. V lost 5 bases and J lost 2; bases outside the gene matches: 5. CDR3 DNA: TGCAGTGCTTTACAGGGGGTGCCCTACGAGCAGTACTTC. This translates into CSALQGVPYEQYF.

Notes on this clonotype: It may be a read error: a sequence one base away is much more abundant. The chain uses TRBV6-1 and TRBJ2-5; D possibly matches TRBD1 or TRBD2 (5 bases each). The last part of the DNA fits TRBJ2-1 better; the J call may be wrong. This CDR3 spans 14 amino acids. Germline CDR1 MNHNS, CDR2 SASEGT. The CDR3: CASSEAWGKETQFF. The CDR3 coding sequence is TGTGCCAGCAGTGAAGCGTGGGGGAAAGAGACCCAGTTCTTC.

About this clonotype: This likely stems from a read error, as it lies one base from a far larger clone. V and J are TRBV7-2 and TRBJ2-3; D is undetermined. Germline values: CDR1 SGHTA, CDR2 FQGNSA. This CDR3 is built from 12 residues. The CDR3 bases are TGTGCCTGCAGCTTAGGCAGGGATACGCAGTATTTT. Protein: CACSLGRDTQYF.

This clonotype was detected a few times. The chain's CDR3 is CAISDRLSYEQYF. The DNA for the CDR3 is TGTGCCATCAGTGACAGATTGTCCTACGAGCAGTACTTC. The chain is built from TRBV10-3 and TRBJ2-7, with no clear D. V lost 3 bases, J lost 1 base, and 7 bases lay in between. The germline gives CDR1 ENHRY, CDR2 SYGVKD. The CDR3 runs 13 residues.

The table lists this clonotype with a few counts. A much bigger clone sits one base away, suggesting this may be a read error. The V call is TRBV29-1, the J call TRBJ2-5, with 7 positions matching TRBD2. This CDR3 region has 13 residues. CDR1 is SQVTM and CDR2 is ANQGSEA in the germline V gene. V was clipped by 3 bases and J by 10 bases; unmatched bases: 11. The CDR3 region is CSVETSPGGDQYF. As DNA, the CDR3 is TGCAGCGTTGAGACATCCCCGGGAGGAGACCAGTACTTC.